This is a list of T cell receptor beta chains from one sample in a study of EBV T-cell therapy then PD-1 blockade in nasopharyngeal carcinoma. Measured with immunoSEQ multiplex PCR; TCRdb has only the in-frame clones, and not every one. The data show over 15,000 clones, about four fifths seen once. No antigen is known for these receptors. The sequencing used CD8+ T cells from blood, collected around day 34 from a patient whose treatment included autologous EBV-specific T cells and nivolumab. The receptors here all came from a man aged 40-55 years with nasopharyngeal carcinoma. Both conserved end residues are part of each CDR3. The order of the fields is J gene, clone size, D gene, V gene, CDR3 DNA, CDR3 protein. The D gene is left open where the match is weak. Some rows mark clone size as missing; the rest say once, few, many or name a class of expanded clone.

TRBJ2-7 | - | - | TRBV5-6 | TGTGCCAGCAGCGCGGGAACTGGGACAACCTCCTACGAGCAGTACTTC | CASSAGTGTTSYEQYF
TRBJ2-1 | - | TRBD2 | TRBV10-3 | TGTGCCATCAGTGGCATGACTAGCGGGGGGGCCATCGATGAGCAGTTCTTC | CAISGMTSGGAIDEQFF
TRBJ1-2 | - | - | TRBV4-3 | TGCGCCAGCAGCCAAAAGGGACGACCTATATCTTTCTTC | CASSQKGRPISFF
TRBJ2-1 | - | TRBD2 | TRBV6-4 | TGTGCCAGCAGTCTTAGCGGGGGGGGCCTGGTTGATGAGCAGTTCTTC | CASSLSGGGLVDEQFF
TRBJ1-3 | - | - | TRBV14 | TGTGCCAGCAGCCATAACGTGCGGGCGGGGAGCTCTGGAAACACCATATATTTT | CASSHNVRAGSSGNTIYF
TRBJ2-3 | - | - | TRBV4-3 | TGCGCCAGCAGCCAAGATTGGGGGCTCCCCGCAGATACGCAGTATTTT | CASSQDWGLPADTQYF
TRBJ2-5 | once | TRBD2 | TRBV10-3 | TGTGCCATCAGTGAGCTGGGCGGGGGAGGGGAGACCCAGTACTTC | CAISELGGGGETQYF
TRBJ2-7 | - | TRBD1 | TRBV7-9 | TGTGCCAGCATCGGGATCCGGGACAGTACCTACGAGCAGTACTTC | CASIGIRDSTYEQYF
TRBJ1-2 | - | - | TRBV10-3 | TGTGCCATCAGTGAGGGGACAACTCCCGGCAGTAACTATGGCTACACCTTC | CAISEGTTPGSNYGYTF
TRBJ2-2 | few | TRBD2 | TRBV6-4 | TGTGCCAGCAGTAGGACTAGCGGGGACACCGGGGAGCTGTTTTTT | CASSRTSGDTGELFF
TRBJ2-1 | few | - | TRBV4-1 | TGCGCCAGCAGCCAAGGAGTGAGGGGGAACAATGAGCAGTTCTTC | CASSQGVRGNNEQFF
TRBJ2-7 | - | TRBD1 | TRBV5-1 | TGCGCCAGCAGCACCCCAGGGGGCAGGTACGAGCAGTACTTC | CASSTPGGRYEQYF
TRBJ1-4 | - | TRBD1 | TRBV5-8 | TGTGCCAGCAGACCTGGGACAGCAACTAATGAAAAACTGTTTTTT | CASRPGTATNEKLFF
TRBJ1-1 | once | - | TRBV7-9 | TGTGCCAGCAGCTTAGGAGGAGGCATGAACACTGAAGCTTTCTTT | CASSLGGGMNTEAFF
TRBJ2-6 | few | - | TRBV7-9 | TGTGCCAGCAGTTTCACAGGGACCGGGGCCAACGTCCTGACTTTC | CASSFTGTGANVLTF
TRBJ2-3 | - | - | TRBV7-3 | TGTGCCAGCAGCCCGATCAGTGGGGGGGCGTCAGATACGCAGTATTTT | CASSPISGGASDTQYF
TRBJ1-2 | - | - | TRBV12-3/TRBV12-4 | TGTGCCAGCAACTCCCCCTCCGGGGGCTACACCTTC | CASNSPSGGYTF
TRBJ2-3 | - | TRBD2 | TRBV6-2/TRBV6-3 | TGTGCCAGCAGTTGGGGACTAGCGGGGGCTCAGGATACGCAGTATTTT | CASSWGLAGAQDTQYF
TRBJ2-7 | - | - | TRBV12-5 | TGTGCTAGTGGTTTGGGAGACAGCTCCTACGAGCAGTACTTC | CASGLGDSSYEQYF
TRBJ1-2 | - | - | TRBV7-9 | TGTGCCAGCAGTTCTGGGACGCTACTCTATGGCTACACCTTC | CASSSGTLLYGYTF
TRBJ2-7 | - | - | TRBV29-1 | TGCAGCGTAGTTCAGGGCCCATCCTACGAGCAGTACTTC | CSVVQGPSYEQYF
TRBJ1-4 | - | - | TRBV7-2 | TGTGCCAGCAGGGAAGGCACTAATGAAAAACTGTTTTTT | CASREGTNEKLFF
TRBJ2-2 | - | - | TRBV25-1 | TGTGCCAGCAGTAGGGCCAGGGGTGGCACCGGGGAGCTGTTTTTT | CASSRARGGTGELFF
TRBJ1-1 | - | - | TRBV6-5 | TGTGCCAGCAGCCTCTTCTCGCACACTGAAGCTTTCTTT | CASSLFSHTEAFF
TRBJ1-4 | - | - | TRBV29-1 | TGCAGCGCCTACGATGAAAAACTGTTTTTT | CSAYDEKLFF
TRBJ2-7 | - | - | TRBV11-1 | TGTGCCAGCAGCTTGGGCAGAGGGAGCTCCTACGAGCAGTACTTC | CASSLGRGSSYEQYF
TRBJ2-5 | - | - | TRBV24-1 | TGTGCCACCAGTGACCCCGACCAAGAGACCCAGTACTTC | CATSDPDQETQYF
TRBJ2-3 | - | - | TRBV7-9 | TGTGCCAGCAGCCTAGTGCAGAGTACTAGCACAGATACGCAGTATTTT | CASSLVQSTSTDTQYF
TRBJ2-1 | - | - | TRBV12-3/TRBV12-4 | TGTGCCAGCAGTTTATGGAACAATGAGCAGTTCTTC | CASSLWNNEQFF
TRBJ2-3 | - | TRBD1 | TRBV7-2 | TGTGCCAGCAGCTTACGGGCAGGGACAGCGATCACAGATACGCAGTATTTT | CASSLRAGTAITDTQYF
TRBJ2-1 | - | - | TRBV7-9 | TGTGCCAGCAGCTTAGGCTACCTACTCCACAATGAGCAGTTCTTC | CASSLGYLLHNEQFF
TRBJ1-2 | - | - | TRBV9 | TGTGCCAGCAGCCCCGGTAGTGGATATGGCTACACCTTC | CASSPGSGYGYTF
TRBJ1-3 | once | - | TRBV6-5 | TGTGCCAGCAGTTGGGGGGGGGAACTCTCTGGAAACACCATATATTTT | CASSWGGELSGNTIYF
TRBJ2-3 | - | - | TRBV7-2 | TGTGCCAGCAGCTTAGCGACTGTTAGCACAGATACGCAGTATTTT | CASSLATVSTDTQYF
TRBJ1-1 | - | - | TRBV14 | TGTGCCAGCAGCCCCCCAGGGACTGAAGCTTTCTTT | CASSPPGTEAFF
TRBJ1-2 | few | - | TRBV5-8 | TGTGCCAGCAGCCCTCAGTACCCGGCAGGCTACACCTTC | CASSPQYPAGYTF
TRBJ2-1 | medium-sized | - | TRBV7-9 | TGTGCCAGCAGCCCCAAGTACAGAGCCTACAATGAGCAGTTCTTC | CASSPKYRAYNEQFF
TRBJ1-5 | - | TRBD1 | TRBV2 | TGTGCCAGCAGGGGGACAGGGGACGGGTGGCCCCAGCATTTT | CASRGTGDGWPQHF
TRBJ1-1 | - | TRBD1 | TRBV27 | TGTGCCAGCAGTCCATCAGGACAGGGGTGGACTGAAGCTTTCTTT | CASSPSGQGWTEAFF
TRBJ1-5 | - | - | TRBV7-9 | TGTGCCAGCAGCATTAGCAATCAGCCCCAGCATTTT | CASSISNQPQHF
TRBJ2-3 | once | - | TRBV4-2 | TGTGCCAGCAGCCAAGTGGATGGGGATACGCAGTATTTT | CASSQVDGDTQYF
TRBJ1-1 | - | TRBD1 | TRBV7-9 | TGTGCCAGCAGCCATCAGGGGTGGGGAACAGGGGGCGAAGACACTGAAGCTTTCTTT | CASSHQGWGTGGEDTEAFF
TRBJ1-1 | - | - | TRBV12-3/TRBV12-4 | TGTGCCAGCAGCCGTGGGTGGACTGAAGCTTTCTTT | CASSRGWTEAFF
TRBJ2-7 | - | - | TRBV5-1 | TGCGCCAGCAGCGAGGAGATGGACAGGGAGGGCTACGAGCAGTACTTC | CASSEEMDREGYEQYF